This TCR beta chain was recovered during a study of TIL therapy for anti-PD-1-resistant metastatic lung cancer. The libraries were made with immunoSEQ v3. Generated by immunoSEQ multiplex PCR, the TCRdb table keeps only in-frame clones and is missing some. The sample has over 15,000 clones, about three quarters seen once; the top ten hold roughly 7.1%. Time point of the sample: pre-treatment sample, taken before nivolumab and TIL therapy. V shed 5 bases and J 8 bases; nucleotides not matched to a gene: 8. CDR3 size: 14 residues. CDR1 and CDR2 from the germline V gene are SGHTA and FQGNSA. The source was blood, collected at baseline. This TCR derives from a person aged 25-79 years with non-small cell lung cancer. The chain joins TRBV7-2 to TRBJ1-4, with 7 nucleotides matching TRBD1. CDR3 in amino acids: CASSLKTGNEKLFF. In nucleotides, the CDR3 is TGTGCCAGCAGCCTAAAGACAGGGAACGAAAAACTGTTTTTT. The full variable domain, rest sourced from reference TRBV7-2 and TRBJ1-4, is GAGVSQSPSNKVTEKGKDVELRCDPISGHTALYWYRQSLGQGLEFLIYFQGNSAPDKSGLPSDRFSAERTGGSVSTLTIQRTQQEDSAVYLCASSLKTGNEKLFFGSGTQLSVL.